This TCR beta chain was recorded in a study of T cells in Graves' hyperthyroidism and ophthalmopathy. Amplified TCR beta CDR3 regions derived from RNA transcripts. Initially, a first-round RT-PCR of the TCR CDR3 employed the HTBI primer set. TCRdb reprocessed the multiplex PCR reads with MiXCR, giving one entry per CDR3 protein. The table records about 760,000 distinct CDR3 sequences, 35% of them present only once. Study results and caveats: The blood repertoire included most of the expanded thyroid clonotypes above 0.001.

Graves' hyperthyroidism is called stable when ophthalmopathy does not progress within 18 months. Patients having uncontrolled infection, another autoimmune disease, pregnancy or lactation were not included. Fresh 10 ml peripheral blood yielded PBMCs. This CDR3 region has 18 residues. CDR1 MNHEY and CDR2 SVGAGI come from the germline V gene. The V end lost 4 bases, the J end lost 1 base, and 19 bases lay between the germline ends. Turning to this clonotype: Its cognate antigen is unknown.

The receptor was isolated from a woman aged 40-49 years with Graves' hyperthyroidism. Sequenced material: blood. V gene TRBV6-5 combines with J gene TRBJ2-2; tentative D call: TRBD1 (5 bases). Here the CDR3 DNA reads TGTGCCAGCAGTTGTAGGGTAATGGGGCTCCTGAACACCGGGGAGCTGTTTTTT. Translated, it gives CASSCRVMGLLNTGELFF.